These 12 T cell receptor beta chains were all obtained from the same sample, sequenced in a study of shared clonotypes between healthy human individuals. Profiled with immunoSEQ multiplex PCR; TCRdb holds only in-frame clones, not every one. The top ten hold 12% of the sample, which has hundreds of thousands of clones, roughly 80% seen once. The sequencing sample was made of PBMCs. All receptors derive from a woman in her 40s in good health. Some clones in this sample may be carry-over from other donors' samples.

This chain joins TRBV9 and TRBJ2-1; D not certain. The CDR3 sequence is 12 residues long. Per the germline V gene, CDR1 is SGDLS and CDR2 is YYNGEE. Trimming cost V 0 bases and J 10 bases, with 8 bases left between them. This CDR3 reads CASSVDLREQFF. The CDR3 DNA sequence: TGTGCCAGCAGCGTAGACCTACGGGAGCAGTTCTTC.

On this clone itself: This same CDR3 is encoded by further DNA sequences in the sample. The gene calls are TRBV20-1 and TRBJ2-7, with D uncertain. This CDR3 has 11 amino acids. Germline V gene lookup returns CDR1 DFQATT and CDR2 SNEGSKA (reference sequence). The V gene lost 5 bases and the J gene lost 2 bases, with 7 bases spanning the gap. CDR3 DNA sequence: TGCAGTGCTCCCTCAGCCTACGAGCAGTACTTC. Translated: CSAPSAYEQYF.

CDR3 protein: CASSVRQTTEAFF. Here the CDR3 DNA reads TGCGCCAGCAGTGTGAGGCAGACCACTGAAGCTTTCTTT. The chain links TRBV10-2 to TRBJ1-1; D ambiguous. V was shortened by 4 bases and J by 4 bases, with 10 bases between the two germline ends. Germline V gene sequence: CDR1 WSHSY, CDR2 SAAADI. This CDR3 has 13 amino acids.

As DNA, the CDR3 is TGTGCCAGCTCACCGGGGGGCGACGATTCACCCCTCCACTTT. Protein sequence: CASSPGGDDSPLHF. The chain joins TRBV18 to TRBJ1-6, with D possibly being TRBD1 (6 bases). The CDR3 consists of 14 residues. Germline V gene data show CDR1 as KGHSH and CDR2 as LQKENI. Trimming removed 3 bases from V and 8 bases from J, with 11 bases in between. Full variable domain (outside the CDR3, taken from reference TRBV18 and TRBJ1-6): NAGVMQNPRHLVRRRGQEARLRCSPMKGHSHVYWYRQLPEEGLKFMVYLQKENIIDESGMPKERFSAEFPKEGPSILRIQQVVRGDSAAYFCASSPGGDDSPLHFGNGTRLTVT.

A few counts support this clone. V and J are TRBV28 and TRBJ2-4; a possible D gene is TRBD1 (5 bases). The germline CDR1 and CDR2 sequences are MDHEN and SYDVKM. This CDR3 spans 15 amino acids. V gave up 5 bases and J gave up 0 bases, with 11 bases separating them. The CDR3 DNA is TGTGCCAGCAGTCTCCAGGGTCTAGCCAAAAACATTCAGTACTTC. Protein sequence: CASSLQGLAKNIQYF.

This chain joins TRBV7-9 and TRBJ2-5; D remains ambiguous. The CDR3 has 12 amino acids. Germline loops: CDR1 SEHNR, CDR2 FQNEAQ (reference sequence). Trimming shortened V by 6 bases and J by 0 bases, and 5 bases separated the two germline ends. The CDR3 sequence: CASRRYQETQYF. The CDR3 bases are TGTGCCAGCAGACGGTACCAAGAGACCCAGTACTTC.

V and J are TRBV19 and TRBJ1-5, with 7 positions matching TRBD1. The CDR3 is 19 residues long. Germline CDR1 is LNHDA and CDR2 is SQIVND (reference sequence). The V and J ends lost 2 bases and 0 bases, in that order; junction bases with no gene match: 13. The CDR3 sequence is CASSIFRDRAIYSNQPQHF. CDR3 bases: TGTGCCAGTAGTATATTCAGAGACAGGGCCATATATAGCAATCAGCCCCAGCATTTT.

With respect to this clone: A read error may explain this, as a much larger clone is one base away. Other DNA sequences in this specimen translate into the identical CDR3. This rearrangement joins TRBV11-2 to TRBJ2-7; 10 bases line up with TRBD1. The germline gives CDR1 SGHAT, CDR2 FQNNGV. V lost 3 bases to trimming and J lost 3 bases; unmatched junction nucleotides: 2. The CDR3 runs 14 residues. CDR3 protein: CASSLGQGLYEQYF. CDR3 nucleotides: TGTGCCAGCAGCTTGGGACAGGGGCTCTACGAGCAGTACTTC.

On this clone: A far bigger clonotype differs at one base, so this is likely a read error. This sequence joins TRBV30 and TRBJ2-5; possibly TRBD1 for D (7 bases). Deletions cut 0 bases from V and 11 bases from J, with 22 bases between. The CDR3 runs to 15 residues. Germline-derived CDR1 and CDR2 are GTSNPN and SVGIG (reference sequence). In DNA, the CDR3 is TGTGCCTGGAGTGTAGGGCAGGGGGGACCCTACGGGCAGTACTTC. It codes for CAWSVGQGGPYGQYF. Based on the CDR3 plus reference TRBV30 and TRBJ2-5, the full variable domain is SQTIHQWPATLVQPVGSPLSLECTVEGTSNPNLYWYRQAAGRGLQLLFYSVGIGQISSEVPQNLSASRPQDRQFILSSKKLLLSDSGFYLCAWSVGQGGPYGQYFGPGTRLLVL.

The V call is TRBV28, the J call TRBJ2-3; 8 bases fit TRBD1. The V and J ends lost 5 bases and 4 bases, in that order; junction bases with no gene match: 8. Germline V gives CDR1 MDHEN, CDR2 SYDVKM. This CDR3 comprises 15 residues. The chain's CDR3 is CASSAQGVEADTQYF. The CDR3 coding sequence is TGTGCCAGCAGTGCACAGGGGGTTGAGGCAGATACGCAGTATTTT.

The chain joins TRBV11-3 to TRBJ2-2; D is ambiguous. The V end lost 5 bases, the J end lost 5 bases, and 9 bases lay between the germline ends. Germline CDR1 and CDR2: SGHNT and YENEEA. The CDR3 has 13 residues. CDR3 sequence reads: CASSPLVTGELFF. The DNA for the CDR3 is TGTGCCAGCAGCCCCCTGGTAACCGGGGAGCTGTTTTTT.

Turning to this clone: Just one base apart from a much larger clone, this may be a read error. This rearrangement joins TRBV11-3 to TRBJ2-5, with a possible D match to TRBD2 (7 bases). There are 14 residues in the CDR3. Germline V gene data show CDR1 as SGHNT and CDR2 as YENEEA. CDR3 sequence reads: CAGSLGGGSGTQYF. CDR3 DNA sequence: TGTGCCGGCAGCTTAGGGGGGGGCTCCGGGACCCAGTACTTC.